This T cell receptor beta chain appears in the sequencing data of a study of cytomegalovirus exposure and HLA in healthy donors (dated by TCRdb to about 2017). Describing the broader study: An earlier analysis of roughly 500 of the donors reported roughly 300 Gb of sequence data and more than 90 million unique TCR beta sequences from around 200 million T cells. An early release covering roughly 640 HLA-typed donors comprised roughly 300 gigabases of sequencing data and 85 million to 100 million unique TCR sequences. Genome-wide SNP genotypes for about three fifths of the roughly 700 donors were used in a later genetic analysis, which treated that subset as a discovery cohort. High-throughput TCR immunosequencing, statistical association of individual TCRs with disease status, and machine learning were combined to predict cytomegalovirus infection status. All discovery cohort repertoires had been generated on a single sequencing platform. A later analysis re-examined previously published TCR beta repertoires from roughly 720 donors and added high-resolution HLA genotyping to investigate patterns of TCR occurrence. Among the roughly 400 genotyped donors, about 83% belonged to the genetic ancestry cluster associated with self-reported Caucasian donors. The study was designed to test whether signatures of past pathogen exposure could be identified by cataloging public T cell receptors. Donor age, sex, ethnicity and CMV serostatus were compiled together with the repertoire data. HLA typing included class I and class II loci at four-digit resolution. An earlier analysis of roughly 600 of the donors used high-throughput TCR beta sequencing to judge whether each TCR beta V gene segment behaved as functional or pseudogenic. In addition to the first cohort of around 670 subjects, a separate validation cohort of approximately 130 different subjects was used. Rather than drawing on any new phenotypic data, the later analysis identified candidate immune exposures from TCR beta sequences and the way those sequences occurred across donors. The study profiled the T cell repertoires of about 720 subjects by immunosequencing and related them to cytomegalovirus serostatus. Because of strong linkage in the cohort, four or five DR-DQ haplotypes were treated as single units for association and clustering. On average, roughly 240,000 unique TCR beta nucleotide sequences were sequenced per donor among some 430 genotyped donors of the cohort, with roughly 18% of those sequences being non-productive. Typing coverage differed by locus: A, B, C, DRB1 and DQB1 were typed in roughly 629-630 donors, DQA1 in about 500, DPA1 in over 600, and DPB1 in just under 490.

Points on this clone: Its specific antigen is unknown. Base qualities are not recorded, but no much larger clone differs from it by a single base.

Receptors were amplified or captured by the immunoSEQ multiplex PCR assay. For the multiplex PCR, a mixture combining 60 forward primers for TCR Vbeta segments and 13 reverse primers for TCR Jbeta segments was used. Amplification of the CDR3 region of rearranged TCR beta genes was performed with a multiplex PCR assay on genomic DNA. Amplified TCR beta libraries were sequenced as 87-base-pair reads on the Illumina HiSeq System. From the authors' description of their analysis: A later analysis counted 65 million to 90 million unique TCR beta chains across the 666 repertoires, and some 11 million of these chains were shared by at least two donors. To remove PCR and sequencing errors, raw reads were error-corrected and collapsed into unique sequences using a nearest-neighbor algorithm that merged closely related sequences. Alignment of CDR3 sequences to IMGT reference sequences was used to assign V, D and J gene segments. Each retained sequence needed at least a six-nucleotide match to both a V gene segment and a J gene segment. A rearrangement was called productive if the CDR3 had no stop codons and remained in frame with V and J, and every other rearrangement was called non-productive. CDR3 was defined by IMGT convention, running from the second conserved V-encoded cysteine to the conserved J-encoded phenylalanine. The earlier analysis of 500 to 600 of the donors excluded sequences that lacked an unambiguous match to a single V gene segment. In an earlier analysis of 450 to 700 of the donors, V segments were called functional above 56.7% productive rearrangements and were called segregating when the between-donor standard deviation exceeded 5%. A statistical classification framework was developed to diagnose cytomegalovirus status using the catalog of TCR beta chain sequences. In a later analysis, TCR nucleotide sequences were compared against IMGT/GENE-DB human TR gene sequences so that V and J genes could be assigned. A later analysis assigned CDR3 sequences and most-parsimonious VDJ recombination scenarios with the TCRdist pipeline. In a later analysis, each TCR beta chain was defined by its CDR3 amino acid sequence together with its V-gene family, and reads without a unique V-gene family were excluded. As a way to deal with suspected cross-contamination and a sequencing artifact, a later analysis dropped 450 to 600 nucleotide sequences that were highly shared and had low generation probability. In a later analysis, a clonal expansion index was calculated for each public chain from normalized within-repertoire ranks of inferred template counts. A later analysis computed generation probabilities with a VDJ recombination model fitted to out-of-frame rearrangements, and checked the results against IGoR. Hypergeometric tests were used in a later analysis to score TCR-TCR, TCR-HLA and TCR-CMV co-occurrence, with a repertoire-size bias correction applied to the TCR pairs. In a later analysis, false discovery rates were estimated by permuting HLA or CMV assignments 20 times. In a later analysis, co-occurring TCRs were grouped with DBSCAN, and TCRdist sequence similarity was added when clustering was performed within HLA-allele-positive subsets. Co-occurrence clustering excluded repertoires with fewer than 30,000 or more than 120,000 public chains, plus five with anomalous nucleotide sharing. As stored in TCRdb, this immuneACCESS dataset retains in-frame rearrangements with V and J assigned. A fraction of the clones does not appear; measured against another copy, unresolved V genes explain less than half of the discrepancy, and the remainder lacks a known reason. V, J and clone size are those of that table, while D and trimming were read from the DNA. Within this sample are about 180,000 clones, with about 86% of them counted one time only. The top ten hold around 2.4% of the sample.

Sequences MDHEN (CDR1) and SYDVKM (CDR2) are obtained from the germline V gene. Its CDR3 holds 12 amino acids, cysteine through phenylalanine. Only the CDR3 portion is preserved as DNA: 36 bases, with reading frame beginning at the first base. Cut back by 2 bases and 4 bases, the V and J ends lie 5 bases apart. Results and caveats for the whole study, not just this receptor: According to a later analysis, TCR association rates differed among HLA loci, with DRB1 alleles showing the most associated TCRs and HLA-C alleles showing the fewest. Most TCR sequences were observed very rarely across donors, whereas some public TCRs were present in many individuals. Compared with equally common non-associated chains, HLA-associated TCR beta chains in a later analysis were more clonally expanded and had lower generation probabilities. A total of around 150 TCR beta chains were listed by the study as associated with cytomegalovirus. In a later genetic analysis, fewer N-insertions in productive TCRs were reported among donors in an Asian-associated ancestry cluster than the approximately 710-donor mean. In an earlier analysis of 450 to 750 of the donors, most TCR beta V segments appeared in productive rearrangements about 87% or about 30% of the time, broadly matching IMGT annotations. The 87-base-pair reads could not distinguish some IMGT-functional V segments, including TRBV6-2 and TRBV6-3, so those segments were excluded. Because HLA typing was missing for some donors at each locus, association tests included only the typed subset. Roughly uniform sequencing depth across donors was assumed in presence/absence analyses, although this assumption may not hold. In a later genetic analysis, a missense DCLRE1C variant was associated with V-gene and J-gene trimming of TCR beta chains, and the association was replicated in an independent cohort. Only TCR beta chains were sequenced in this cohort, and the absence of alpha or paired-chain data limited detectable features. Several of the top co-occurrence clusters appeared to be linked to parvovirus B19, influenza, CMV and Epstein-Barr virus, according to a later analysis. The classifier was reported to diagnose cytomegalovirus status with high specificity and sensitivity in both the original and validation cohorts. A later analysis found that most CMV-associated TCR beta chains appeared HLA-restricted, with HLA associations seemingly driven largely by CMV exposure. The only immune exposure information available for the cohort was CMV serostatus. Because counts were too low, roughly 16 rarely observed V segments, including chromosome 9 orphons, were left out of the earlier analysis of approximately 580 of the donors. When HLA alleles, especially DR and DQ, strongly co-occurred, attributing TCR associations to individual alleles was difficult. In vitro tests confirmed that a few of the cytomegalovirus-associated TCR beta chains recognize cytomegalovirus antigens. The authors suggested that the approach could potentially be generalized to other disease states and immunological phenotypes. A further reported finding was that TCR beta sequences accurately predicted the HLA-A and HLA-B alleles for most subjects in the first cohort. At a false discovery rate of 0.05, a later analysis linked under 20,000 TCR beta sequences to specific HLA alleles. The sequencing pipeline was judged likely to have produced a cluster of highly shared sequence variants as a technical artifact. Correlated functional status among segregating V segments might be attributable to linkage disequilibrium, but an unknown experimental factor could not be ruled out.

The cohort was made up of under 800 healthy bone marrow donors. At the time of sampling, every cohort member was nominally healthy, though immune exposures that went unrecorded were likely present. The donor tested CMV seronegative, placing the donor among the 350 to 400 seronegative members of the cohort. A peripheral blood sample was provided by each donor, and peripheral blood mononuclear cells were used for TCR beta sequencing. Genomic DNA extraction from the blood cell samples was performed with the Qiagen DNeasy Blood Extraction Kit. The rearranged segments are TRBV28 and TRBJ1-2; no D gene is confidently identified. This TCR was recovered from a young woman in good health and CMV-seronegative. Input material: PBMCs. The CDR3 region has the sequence CASSLSTYGYTF. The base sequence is TGTGCCAGCAGTTTAAGCACCTATGGCTACACCTTC.